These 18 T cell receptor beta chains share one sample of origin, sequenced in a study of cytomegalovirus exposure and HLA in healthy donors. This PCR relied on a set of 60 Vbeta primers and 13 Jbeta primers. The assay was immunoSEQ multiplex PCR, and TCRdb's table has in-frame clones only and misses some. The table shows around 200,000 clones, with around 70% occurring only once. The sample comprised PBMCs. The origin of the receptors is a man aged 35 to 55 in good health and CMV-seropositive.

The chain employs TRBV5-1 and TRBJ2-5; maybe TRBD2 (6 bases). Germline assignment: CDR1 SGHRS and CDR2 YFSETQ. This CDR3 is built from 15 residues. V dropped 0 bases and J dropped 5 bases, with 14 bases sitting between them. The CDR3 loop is CASSLEVGGFETQYF. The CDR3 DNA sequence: TGCGCCAGCAGCTTGGAAGTCGGAGGGTTCGAGACCCAGTACTTC.

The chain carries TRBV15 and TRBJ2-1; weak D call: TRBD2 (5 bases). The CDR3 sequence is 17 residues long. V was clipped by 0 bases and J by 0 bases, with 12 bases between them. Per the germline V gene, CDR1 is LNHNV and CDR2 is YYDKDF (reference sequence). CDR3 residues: CATSRDLIASSYNEQFF. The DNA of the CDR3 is TGTGCCACCAGCAGAGATTTGATAGCGAGCTCCTACAATGAGCAGTTCTTC.

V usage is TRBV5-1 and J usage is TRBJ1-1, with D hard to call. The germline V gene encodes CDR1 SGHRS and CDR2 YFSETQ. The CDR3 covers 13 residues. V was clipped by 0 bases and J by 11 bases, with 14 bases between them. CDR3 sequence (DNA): TGCGCCAGCAGCTTGGATCGTGTCACCGGGGCTTTCTTT. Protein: CASSLDRVTGAFF.

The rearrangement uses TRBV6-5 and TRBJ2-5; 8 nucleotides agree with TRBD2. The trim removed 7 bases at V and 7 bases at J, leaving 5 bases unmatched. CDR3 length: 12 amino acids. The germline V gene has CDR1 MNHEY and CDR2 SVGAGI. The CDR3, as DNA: TGTGCCAGCATTGGACTAGCAGGGACCCAGTACTTC. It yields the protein CASIGLAGTQYF.

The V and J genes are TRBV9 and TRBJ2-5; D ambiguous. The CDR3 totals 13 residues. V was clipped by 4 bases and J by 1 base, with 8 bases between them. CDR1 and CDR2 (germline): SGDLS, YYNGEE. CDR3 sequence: CASSSIPQETQYF. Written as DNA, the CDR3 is TGTGCCAGCAGCTCTATCCCCCAAGAGACCCAGTACTTC. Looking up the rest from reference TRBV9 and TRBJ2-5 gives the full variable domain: DSGVTQTPKHLITATGQRVTLRCSPRSGDLSVYWYQQSLDQGLQFLIQYYNGEERAKGNILERFSAQQFPDLHSELNLSSLELGDSALYFCASSSIPQETQYFGPGTRLLVL.

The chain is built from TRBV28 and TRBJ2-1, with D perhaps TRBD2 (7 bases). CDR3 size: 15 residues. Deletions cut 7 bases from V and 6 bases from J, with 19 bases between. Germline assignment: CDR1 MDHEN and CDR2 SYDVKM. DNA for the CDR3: TGTGCCAGCACCCTGGGGGGGCGGGTCGGCAATGAGCAGTTCTTC. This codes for CASTLGGRVGNEQFF.

The CDR3 region has the DNA TGTGCCAGCTCCCGACAGGGTACGGGGACTGAAGCTTTCTTT. It specifies CASSRQGTGTEAFF. The chain uses TRBV6-1 and TRBJ1-1, with TRBD1 matching over 7 bases. This CDR3 contains 14 residues. J lost 5 bases, V lost 8 bases, and 11 bases had no gene match. Per the germline V gene, CDR1 is MNHNS and CDR2 is SASEGT.

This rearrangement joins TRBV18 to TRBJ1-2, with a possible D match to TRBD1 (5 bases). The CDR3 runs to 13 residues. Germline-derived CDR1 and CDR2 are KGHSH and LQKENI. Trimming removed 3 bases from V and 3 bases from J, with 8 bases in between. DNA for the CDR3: TGTGCCAGCTCACCGGTAGGGGACTATGGCTACACCTTC. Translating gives CASSPVGDYGYTF. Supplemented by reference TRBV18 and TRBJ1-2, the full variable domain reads NAGVMQNPRHLVRRRGQEARLRCSPMKGHSHVYWYRQLPEEGLKFMVYLQKENIIDESGMPKERFSAEFPKEGPSILRIQQVVRGDSAAYFCASSPVGDYGYTFGSGTRLTVV.

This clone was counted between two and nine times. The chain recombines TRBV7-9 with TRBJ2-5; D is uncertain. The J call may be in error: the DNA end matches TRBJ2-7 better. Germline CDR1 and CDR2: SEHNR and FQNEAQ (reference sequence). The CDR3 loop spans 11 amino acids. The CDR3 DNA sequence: TGTGCCAGCAGCCCCGCCTACGAGCAGTACTTC. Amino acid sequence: CASSPAYEQYF.

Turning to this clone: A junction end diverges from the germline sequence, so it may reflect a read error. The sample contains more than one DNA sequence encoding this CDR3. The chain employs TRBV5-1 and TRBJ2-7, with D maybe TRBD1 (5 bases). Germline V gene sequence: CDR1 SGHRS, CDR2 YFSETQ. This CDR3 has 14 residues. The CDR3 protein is CASSSQGVAYEQYF. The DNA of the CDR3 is TGCGCCAGCAGCTCTCAGGGTGTGGCCTACGAGCAGTACTTT.

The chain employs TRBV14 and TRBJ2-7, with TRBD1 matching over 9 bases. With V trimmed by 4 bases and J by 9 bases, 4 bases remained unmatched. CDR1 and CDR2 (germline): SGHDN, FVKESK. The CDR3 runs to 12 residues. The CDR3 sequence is CASSRTGVGQYF. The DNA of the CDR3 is TGTGCCAGCAGCCGGACAGGGGTGGGGCAGTACTTC.

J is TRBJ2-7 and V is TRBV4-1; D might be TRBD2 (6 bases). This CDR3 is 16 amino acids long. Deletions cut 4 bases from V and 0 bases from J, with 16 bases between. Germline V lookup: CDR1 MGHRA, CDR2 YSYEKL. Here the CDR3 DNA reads TGCGCCAGCAGCCGAGATTTGGGGGAGGCCTCCTACGAGCAGTACTTC. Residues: CASSRDLGEASYEQYF.

CDR3 loop: CASSDSSGGIGQYF. DNA for the CDR3: TGTGCCAGTAGTGATTCGTCGGGGGGAATAGGGCAGTACTTC. The chain is built from TRBV19 and TRBJ2-7, with TRBD2 identical over 7 bases. Looked up from germline, CDR1 is LNHDA and CDR2 is SQIVND (reference sequence). Trimming removed 5 bases from V and 9 bases from J; junction bases left unmatched: 13. CDR3 length equals 14 residues. The variable domain in full, with the rest retrieved from reference TRBV19 and TRBJ2-7, is DGGITQSPKYLFRKEGQNVTLSCEQNLNHDAMYWYRQDPGQGLRLIYYSQIVNDFQKGDIAEGYSVSREKKESFPLTVTSAQKNPTAFYLCASSDSSGGIGQYFGPGTRLTVT.

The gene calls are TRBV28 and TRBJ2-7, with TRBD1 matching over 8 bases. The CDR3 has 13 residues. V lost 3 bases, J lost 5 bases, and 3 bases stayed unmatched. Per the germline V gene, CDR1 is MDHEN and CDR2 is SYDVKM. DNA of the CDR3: TGTGCCAGCAGTTTCAGGGGGCTTCACGAGCAGTACTTC. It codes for CASSFRGLHEQYF. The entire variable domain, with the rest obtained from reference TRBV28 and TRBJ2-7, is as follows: DVKVTQSSRYLVKRTGEKVFLECVQDMDHENMFWYRQDPGLGLRLIYFSYDVKMKEKGDIPEGYSVSREKKERFSLILESASTNQTSMYLCASSFRGLHEQYFGPGTRLTVT.

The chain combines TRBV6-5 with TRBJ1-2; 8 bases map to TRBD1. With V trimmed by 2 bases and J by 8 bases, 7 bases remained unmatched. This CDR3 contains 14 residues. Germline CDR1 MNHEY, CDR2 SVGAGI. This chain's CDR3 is CASSYLTGGGGYTF. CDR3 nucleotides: TGTGCCAGCAGTTACCTCACAGGGGGAGGCGGCTACACCTTC.

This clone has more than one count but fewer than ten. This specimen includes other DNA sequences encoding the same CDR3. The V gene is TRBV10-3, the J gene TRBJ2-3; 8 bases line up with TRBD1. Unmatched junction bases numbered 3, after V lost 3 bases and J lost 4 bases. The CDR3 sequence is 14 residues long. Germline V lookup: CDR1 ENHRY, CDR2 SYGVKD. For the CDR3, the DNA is TGTGCCATCAGTGAAGGACAGGGTGCAGATACGCAGTATTTT. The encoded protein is CAISEGQGADTQYF.

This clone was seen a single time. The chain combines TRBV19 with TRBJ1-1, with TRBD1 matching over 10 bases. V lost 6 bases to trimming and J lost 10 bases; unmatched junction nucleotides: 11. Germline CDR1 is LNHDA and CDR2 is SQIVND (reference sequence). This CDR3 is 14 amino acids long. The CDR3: CASSHRDRGLGAFF. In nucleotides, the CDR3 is TGTGCCAGTAGCCATCGGGACAGGGGATTAGGAGCTTTCTTT.

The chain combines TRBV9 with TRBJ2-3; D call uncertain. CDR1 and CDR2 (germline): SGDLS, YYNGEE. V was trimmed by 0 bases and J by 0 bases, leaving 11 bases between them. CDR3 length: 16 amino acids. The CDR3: CASSVGIGVSTDTQYF. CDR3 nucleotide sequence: TGTGCCAGCAGCGTAGGGATAGGAGTCAGCACAGATACGCAGTATTTT.